The rows below give T cell receptor beta chains drawn from one sample of a study of regulatory and conventional T cells in RAG deficiency. Sequencing was performed with immunoSEQ multiplex PCR; in TCRdb, only in-frame clones are kept and a portion is missing. The data hold 20,000 to 25,000 clones, with approximately 96% observed a single time. These data were likewise used in another study, on regulatory T cells.

Material for sequencing was CD25- CD4+ T cells sorted from blood. Receptors were obtained from a human donor in good health. The CDR3 runs from the conserved cysteine through the conserved F or W. Each record gives: J gene, D gene, V gene, clone size, CDR3 DNA, CDR3 protein. The D gene is left open where the match is weak. For some rows the clone size is stated as once, few or many, or as a class when expanded; others skip it.

j_gene: TRBJ2-7
d_gene: NA
v_gene: TRBV5-1
abundance: NA
CDR3nt: TGCGCCAGCAGCTTGGCCGAGGGGGTCGGCGAGCAGTACTTC
CDR3aa: CASSLAEGVGEQYF

j_gene: TRBJ2-5
d_gene: TRBD2
v_gene: TRBV5-1
abundance: NA
CDR3nt: TGCGCCAGCAGGCTTGGACAGGGGGCGAAGACTAGCGGGGGGGCCACGGAGACCCAGTACTTC
CDR3aa: CASRLGQGAKTSGGATETQYF

j_gene: TRBJ1-2
d_gene: TRBD1
v_gene: TRBV6-5
abundance: NA
CDR3nt: TGTGCCAGCAGTTCCTACGACAGGGAACCTGGCTACACCTTC
CDR3aa: CASSSYDREPGYTF

j_gene: TRBJ1-2
d_gene: TRBD1
v_gene: TRBV28
abundance: NA
CDR3nt: TGTGCCAGCAGTTCGTCTAACAGGGGAAATGGCTACACCTTC
CDR3aa: CASSSSNRGNGYTF

j_gene: TRBJ1-1
d_gene: TRBD1
v_gene: TRBV5-1
abundance: NA
CDR3nt: TGCGCCAGCAGCTTGGGCACCAGGGGGATGAACACTGAAGCTTTCTTT
CDR3aa: CASSLGTRGMNTEAFF

j_gene: TRBJ2-3
d_gene: NA
v_gene: TRBV5-6
abundance: NA
CDR3nt: TGTGCCAGCAGCCCTCGTCCCACAGATACGCAGTATTTT
CDR3aa: CASSPRPTDTQYF

j_gene: TRBJ2-2
d_gene: TRBD2
v_gene: TRBV9
abundance: NA
CDR3nt: TGTGCCAGCAGCTTAGGGAGACTAGCGGGGGGGCCCGCCGGGGAGCTGTTTTTT
CDR3aa: CASSLGRLAGGPAGELFF

j_gene: TRBJ2-7
d_gene: NA
v_gene: TRBV7-8
abundance: NA
CDR3nt: TGTGCCAGCAGCTTAGCGCACCCTTCCACGGGGGAGCAGTACTTC
CDR3aa: CASSLAHPSTGEQYF

j_gene: TRBJ2-3
d_gene: TRBD2
v_gene: TRBV10-2
abundance: NA
CDR3nt: TGCGCCAGCAGTGGGTTTCTAGCGGGGGCCACAGATACGCAGTATTTT
CDR3aa: CASSGFLAGATDTQYF

j_gene: TRBJ2-3
d_gene: NA
v_gene: TRBV4-1
abundance: NA
CDR3nt: TGCGCCAGCAGCCAAGATCGAGGGAGAGATACGCAGTATTTT
CDR3aa: CASSQDRGRDTQYF

j_gene: TRBJ1-4
d_gene: NA
v_gene: TRBV15
abundance: NA
CDR3nt: TGTGCCACCAGCAGAGATCAAGGGGCTAATGAAAAACTGTTTTTT
CDR3aa: CATSRDQGANEKLFF

j_gene: TRBJ2-2
d_gene: NA
v_gene: TRBV5-1
abundance: NA
CDR3nt: TGCGCCAGCAGCTCCGGCAAGCCCTGGACACTCTCGAACACCGGGGAGCTGTTTTTT
CDR3aa: CASSSGKPWTLSNTGELFF

j_gene: TRBJ2-7
d_gene: TRBD2
v_gene: TRBV19
abundance: NA
CDR3nt: TGTGCCAGTAGTTCTGTAGCGGGGAATTTCCTCGAGCAGTACTTC
CDR3aa: CASSSVAGNFLEQYF

j_gene: TRBJ2-1
d_gene: TRBD2
v_gene: TRBV28
abundance: NA
CDR3nt: TGTGCCAGCCTTGGTGCAGCGGGGGCCTCGGGGAATGAGCAGTTCTTC
CDR3aa: CASLGAAGASGNEQFF

j_gene: TRBJ2-3
d_gene: TRBD2
v_gene: TRBV5-6
abundance: NA
CDR3nt: TGTGCCAGCAGCTTAGGAGCGGGGGGCCGTGGAGATACGCAGTATTTT
CDR3aa: CASSLGAGGRGDTQYF

j_gene: TRBJ1-2
d_gene: NA
v_gene: TRBV9
abundance: NA
CDR3nt: TGTGCCAGCAGCGTAGGTACAGGGAACTATGGCTACACCTTC
CDR3aa: CASSVGTGNYGYTF

j_gene: TRBJ2-7
d_gene: TRBD2
v_gene: TRBV15
abundance: NA
CDR3nt: TGTGCCACCAGCACCATAGCGGGGGGGCCTAACGAGCAGTACTTC
CDR3aa: CATSTIAGGPNEQYF

j_gene: TRBJ2-1
d_gene: NA
v_gene: TRBV7-8
abundance: NA
CDR3nt: TGTGCCAGCAGCTTTAACCCCGCTAGTCATGAGCAGTTCTTC
CDR3aa: CASSFNPASHEQFF

j_gene: TRBJ1-4
d_gene: NA
v_gene: TRBV9
abundance: NA
CDR3nt: TGTGCCAGCAGCGTAGACCGGGCCGGAGGGGAAAAACTGTTTTTT
CDR3aa: CASSVDRAGGEKLFF

j_gene: TRBJ1-1
d_gene: NA
v_gene: TRBV6-5
abundance: NA
CDR3nt: TGTGCCAGCAGCAGTCCTGGACAGAACACTGAAGCTTTCTTT
CDR3aa: CASSSPGQNTEAFF

j_gene: TRBJ1-2
d_gene: NA
v_gene: TRBV10-3
abundance: NA
CDR3nt: TGTGCCATCAGTGAGTCATTGGGGCAACTAAACTATGGCTACACCTTC
CDR3aa: CAISESLGQLNYGYTF

j_gene: TRBJ2-7
d_gene: TRBD1
v_gene: TRBV2
abundance: NA
CDR3nt: TGTGCCAGCAGTGAAGGCAGGGGGCGCGACGAGCAGTACTTC
CDR3aa: CASSEGRGRDEQYF

j_gene: TRBJ1-1
d_gene: TRBD1
v_gene: TRBV2
abundance: once
CDR3nt: TGTGCCAGCAGTACTACAGGGGGATGGTTAGTGAACACTGAAGCTTTCTTT
CDR3aa: CASSTTGGWLVNTEAFF

j_gene: TRBJ2-2
d_gene: NA
v_gene: TRBV11-3
abundance: NA
CDR3nt: TGTGCCAGCAGCTTTATGGGGAGCACCGGGGAGCTGTTTTTT
CDR3aa: CASSFMGSTGELFF

j_gene: TRBJ1-5
d_gene: NA
v_gene: TRBV19
abundance: NA
CDR3nt: NA
CDR3aa: CASSILAGGNQPQHF

j_gene: TRBJ2-7
d_gene: NA
v_gene: TRBV6-5
abundance: NA
CDR3nt: TGTGCCAGCAGTTCGGGGGTAAAGCAGTACTTC
CDR3aa: CASSSGVKQYF

j_gene: TRBJ2-3
d_gene: TRBD2
v_gene: TRBV27
abundance: NA
CDR3nt: TGTGCCAGCAGTTTTATGGTAGCGGGGAATACGCAGTATTTT
CDR3aa: CASSFMVAGNTQYF

j_gene: TRBJ1-1
d_gene: NA
v_gene: TRBV7-8
abundance: NA
CDR3nt: TGTGCCAGCAGCTCCGGTGGCACTGAAGCTTTCTTT
CDR3aa: CASSSGGTEAFF

j_gene: TRBJ2-3
d_gene: NA
v_gene: TRBV5-6
abundance: NA
CDR3nt: TGTGCCAGCAGCTTGGTTGCGGGGTCAACAGATACGCAGTATTTT
CDR3aa: CASSLVAGSTDTQYF

j_gene: TRBJ1-1
d_gene: TRBD1
v_gene: TRBV25-1
abundance: NA
CDR3nt: TGTGCCAGCAGTGAAGGGGGACAGGGAAAATTGGAAGCTTTCTTT
CDR3aa: CASSEGGQGKLEAFF

j_gene: TRBJ2-1
d_gene: NA
v_gene: TRBV19
abundance: NA
CDR3nt: TGTGCCAGTAGTACTAGCCTGGATGGAGGACAGCAGTTCTTC
CDR3aa: CASSTSLDGGQQFF

j_gene: TRBJ1-1
d_gene: TRBD1
v_gene: TRBV7-9
abundance: NA
CDR3nt: TGTGCCAGCAGCGCACAGGGGTCTTACACTGAAGCTTTCTTT
CDR3aa: CASSAQGSYTEAFF

j_gene: TRBJ2-2
d_gene: TRBD1
v_gene: TRBV7-6
abundance: NA
CDR3nt: TGTGCCAGCAGCTACCTGAAGGGACAGACGAACACCGGGGAGCTGTTTTTT
CDR3aa: CASSYLKGQTNTGELFF

j_gene: TRBJ1-5
d_gene: NA
v_gene: TRBV1
abundance: NA
CDR3nt: TGCACCAGCAGGTCCCTGGACAGGGCGAGGGGTCAGCCCCAGCATTTT
CDR3aa: CTSRSLDRARGQPQHF

j_gene: TRBJ1-6
d_gene: NA
v_gene: TRBV19
abundance: NA
CDR3nt: TGTGCCAGTAGTATAGGGCGGCCGGCGAGCTCCTATAATTCACCCCTCCACTTT
CDR3aa: CASSIGRPASSYNSPLHF

j_gene: TRBJ2-5
d_gene: TRBD1
v_gene: TRBV5-1
abundance: NA
CDR3nt: TGCGCCAGCAGCTTTCAGACAGGGGTCCAAGAGACCCAGTACTTC
CDR3aa: CASSFQTGVQETQYF

j_gene: TRBJ1-4
d_gene: NA
v_gene: TRBV5-6
abundance: NA
CDR3nt: TGTGCCAGCAGCTTGCGCAAGGGAGGTTCGGCAACTAATGAAAAACTGTTTTTT
CDR3aa: CASSLRKGGSATNEKLFF

j_gene: TRBJ1-6
d_gene: NA
v_gene: TRBV19
abundance: NA
CDR3nt: TGTGCCAGTACAGAGGCAAATAATTCACCCCTCCACTTT
CDR3aa: CASTEANNSPLHF

j_gene: TRBJ1-5
d_gene: NA
v_gene: TRBV2
abundance: NA
CDR3nt: TGTGCCAGCAGCGCTGCGGCTACCTTCAAAGGCGGCAATCAGCCCCAGCATTTT
CDR3aa: CASSAAATFKGGNQPQHF

j_gene: TRBJ2-1
d_gene: TRBD2
v_gene: TRBV19
abundance: NA
CDR3nt: TGTGCCAGTGGTAGAAGCGGGGGCTCCTACAATGAGCAGTTCTTC
CDR3aa: CASGRSGGSYNEQFF